The entry below describes one T cell receptor (beta chain). Its antigen is as yet unknown. Only in-frame clones appear in the TCRdb table, and some are missing; sequencing was by immunoSEQ multiplex PCR. The sample lists some 150,000 clones, around 93% occurring once. V lost 0 bases and J lost 1; bases outside the gene matches: 4. The CDR3 contains 18 residues. Germline CDR1 reads LGHNA; CDR2 reads YNFKEQ. This entry comes from a study of T cell responses to AZD1222 COVID-19 vaccine. Findings and limits, study-wide: Donors, mostly white British, included more females; clonal diversity was possibly underestimated.

The genes are TRBV4-2 and TRBJ2-5, with 14 bases fitting TRBD2. This sequence originates from an adult in good health. The source material was peripheral blood, sampled on day 0 of AZD1222 vaccination. Here the CDR3 DNA reads TGTGCCAGCAGCCAAGATATTGGGACTAGCGGGGGCCAAGAGACCCAGTACTTC. This gives the protein CASSQDIGTSGGQETQYF.